These 23 T cell receptor beta chains were sequenced from one sample in a study of CD8 T cells in ankylosing spondylitis. TCRdb recomputed calls from the 5' RACE reads with MiXCR, one row per CDR3 protein. The sample has under 450,000 distinct CDR3 sequences; more than 20% are singletons. Sequencing used blood, either unsorted or a sorted T cell fraction (not recorded which). These receptors were taken from a male donor with ankylosing spondylitis or in good health (not recorded which).

This clonotype was seen at least ten times. The rearrangement links TRBV12-3 or TRBV12-4 to TRBJ2-3; TRBD1 matches 10 bases. After removal of 6 bases from V and 0 bases from J, the junction contained 9 bases not matched to a gene. This CDR3 contains 17 residues. The CDR3 protein is CASSPGQGVSSTDTQYF. The CDR3 DNA sequence: TGTGCCAGCAGCCCTGGACAGGGGGTCTCTAGCACAGATACGCAGTATTTT.

This clonotype has a handful of counts. CDR3 nucleotide sequence: TGTGCCTGGAGTGGCCAAGCAGATACGCAGTATTTT. This encodes CAWSGQADTQYF. V gene TRBV30 combines with J gene TRBJ2-3; D ambiguous. Germline V gives CDR1 GTSNPN, CDR2 SVGIG (reference sequence). There are 12 residues in the CDR3. V shed 1 base and J shed 4 bases, with 6 bases lying between them.

The sample holds many counts of this clonotype. The genes are TRBV2 and TRBJ1-5; D might be TRBD1 (6 bases). This CDR3 is 13 amino acids long. CDR1 and CDR2 (germline): SNHLY, FYNNEI. Trimming shortened V by 7 bases and J by 6 bases, and 13 bases separated the two germline ends. DNA for the CDR3: TGTGCCAGCACCTCAGGGGATAGTCAGCCCCAGCATTTT. Protein sequence: CASTSGDSQPQHF.

This clonotype showed up just a few times. The chain uses TRBV4-1 and TRBJ1-1; D is uncertain. The CDR3 consists of 15 residues. The V end lost 4 bases, the J end lost 0 bases, and 12 bases lay between the germline ends. The germline gives CDR1 MGHRA, CDR2 YSYEKL. Here the CDR3 DNA reads TGCGCCAGCAGCCTCCGGTCGGAGATGAACACTGAAGCTTTCTTT. Its translation is CASSLRSEMNTEAFF.

This clonotype was observed a few times. The chain is built from TRBV10-3 and TRBJ2-2, with D maybe TRBD1 (6 bases). V shed 2 bases and J shed 1 base, with 14 bases lying between them. The V gene's germline CDR1 is ENHRY and CDR2 SYGVKD. This CDR3 contains 17 residues. The CDR3 protein is CAISEGGQTKNTGELFF. DNA for the CDR3: TGTGCCATCAGTGAGGGAGGACAGACAAAGAACACCGGGGAGCTGTTTTTT.

The chain is built from TRBV20-1 and TRBJ1-1; D unclear. Germline CDR1 is DFQATT and CDR2 is SNEGSKA (reference sequence). Trimming removed 4 bases from V and 11 bases from J, with 8 bases in between. The CDR3 consists of 9 residues. CDR3 bases: TGCAGTGCTACTCTCGATGCTTTCTTT. Amino acid sequence: CSATLDAFF.

This clonotype was found many times. The V call is TRBV5-1, the J call TRBJ2-7; D gene ambiguous. The CDR3 is 13 amino acids. The V gene's germline CDR1 is SGHRS and CDR2 YFSETQ. V was clipped by 0 bases and J by 3 bases, with 7 bases between them. CDR3 nucleotide sequence: TGCGCCAGCAGCTTGGGTGCCCACTACGAGCAGTACTTC. This encodes CASSLGAHYEQYF.

This clonotype was counted between two and nine times. The gene calls are TRBV6-1 and TRBJ2-5, with D maybe TRBD2 (6 bases). V lost 6 bases and J 1 base, leaving 12 bases between the germline ends. The CDR3 has 14 amino acids. Germline lookup yields CDR1 MNHNS and CDR2 SASEGT. The CDR3 nucleotides read TGTGCCAGCAGAGTCGGGGGATCCCAAGAGACCCAGTACTTC. It codes for CASRVGGSQETQYF.

In nucleotides, the CDR3 is TGCAGCGTTTCCCCCGGAGACCCCTACGAGCAGTACTTC. Its protein product is CSVSPGDPYEQYF. V usage is TRBV29-1 and J usage is TRBJ2-7; D remains ambiguous. Per germline, CDR1 SQVTM and CDR2 ANQGSEA. CDR3 length equals 13 residues. The V end lost 5 bases, the J end lost 2 bases, and 13 bases lay between the germline ends.

This clonotype turned up a few times. V and J are TRBV7-9 and TRBJ2-7, with 9 bases aligning to TRBD1. With V trimmed by 5 bases and J by 3 bases, 5 bases remained unmatched. The CDR3 has 14 amino acids. Germline lookup yields CDR1 SEHNR and CDR2 FQNEAQ (reference sequence). The CDR3 sequence is CASSPRQGDYEQYF. The DNA of the CDR3 is TGTGCCAGCAGCCCACGACAGGGGGACTACGAGCAGTACTTC.

There are a few counts of this clonotype. This rearrangement joins TRBV11-2 to TRBJ2-5; D remains unclear. Germline CDR1 SGHAT, CDR2 FQNNGV. V lost 0 bases and J lost 2, with 7 bases in between. The CDR3 contains 14 residues. The CDR3 region has the DNA TGTGCCAGCAGCTTAGATCCAGGACAAGAGACCCAGTACTTC. It specifies CASSLDPGQETQYF.

This clonotype was observed once. The rearrangement links TRBV7-3 to TRBJ2-5; the match to TRBD2 covers 8 bases. Germline V gene sequence: CDR1 SGHTA, CDR2 FQGTGA. The CDR3 is made up of 15 amino acids. V shed 5 bases and J 5 bases; nucleotides not matched to a gene: 10. Written as DNA, the CDR3 is TGTGCCAGCAGCCCCACGGGGGGGAGCAGGGAGACCCAGTACTTC. Translating it yields CASSPTGGSRETQYF.

The chain has TRBV28 and TRBJ2-2; 9 bases are shared with TRBD1. The CDR3 is made up of 14 amino acids. Germline V gene data show CDR1 as MDHEN and CDR2 as SYDVKM. The V and J ends lost 5 bases and 6 bases, in that order; junction bases with no gene match: 4. The CDR3 bases are TGTGCCAGCAGTCCCGGGACAGGGCCCGGGGAGCTGTTTTTT. It specifies CASSPGTGPGELFF. The entire variable domain, with the rest obtained from reference TRBV28 and TRBJ2-2, is as follows: DVKVTQSSRYLVKRTGEKVFLECVQDMDHENMFWYRQDPGLGLRLIYFSYDVKMKEKGDIPEGYSVSREKKERFSLILESASTNQTSMYLCASSPGTGPGELFFGEGSRLTVL.

The rearrangement joins TRBV6-5 to TRBJ2-1, with D possibly matching TRBD1 (6 bases). The germline CDR1 and CDR2 sequences are MNHEY and SVGAGI. The V gene lost 4 bases and the J gene lost 1 base, with 20 bases spanning the gap. The CDR3 is 18 amino acids. The CDR3 spells CASSSLVSGQGSYNEQFF. The CDR3 bases are TGTGCCAGCAGTTCCTTAGTTTCTGGGCAGGGGTCCTACAATGAGCAGTTCTTC.

Only one count was recorded for this clonotype. The chain carries TRBV29-1 and TRBJ2-1, with 7 bases matching TRBD1. The germline V gene has CDR1 SQVTM and CDR2 ANQGSEA. Trimming took 3 bases from V and 3 from J; bases not matched to a gene: 8. The CDR3 extends over 15 amino acids. The CDR3 spells CSVEIRDSDYNEQFF. In nucleotides, the CDR3 is TGCAGCGTTGAGATACGGGACAGTGACTACAATGAGCAGTTCTTC.

This clonotype has just a few counts. The chain has TRBV12-5 and TRBJ2-3; TRBD1 is a possible D gene (6 bases). V lost 3 bases to trimming and J lost 0 bases, with 10 bases between them. Germline loops: CDR1 LGHNT, CDR2 FRNRAP. The CDR3 runs to 15 residues. CDR3 loop: CASGFGTTSTDTQYF. CDR3 sequence (DNA): TGTGCTAGTGGTTTCGGGACAACCAGCACAGATACGCAGTATTTT. The whole variable domain, remainder taken from reference TRBV12-5 and TRBJ2-3, is DARVTQTPRHKVTEMGQEVTMRCQPILGHNTVFWYRQTMMQGLELLAYFRNRAPLDDSGMPKDRFSAEMPDATLATLKIQPSEPRDSAVYFCASGFGTTSTDTQYFGPGTRLTVL.

CDR3 sequence (DNA): TGCGCCAGCAGCCGAGCCGGGACTTCAAATGAGCAGTTCTTC. Translated, it gives CASSRAGTSNEQFF. V is TRBV4-1 and J is TRBJ2-1; perhaps TRBD2 as D (6 bases). CDR1 is MGHRA and CDR2 is YSYEKL in the germline V gene. This CDR3 comprises 14 residues. Trimming removed 4 bases from V and 7 bases from J, with 14 bases in between.

The table lists this clonotype with a few counts. The chain links TRBV10-2 to TRBJ1-4, with a possible D match to TRBD1 (5 bases). Trimming took off 0 bases at V and 10 bases at J, with 15 bases between the two ends. The CDR3 consists of 15 residues. Germline CDR1 is WSHSY and CDR2 is SAAADI. The CDR3 DNA is TGCGCCAGCAGTGAGTCAAGGGGTGACGTGGGAAAACTGTTTTTT. Its protein is CASSESRGDVGKLFF.

A few counts support this clonotype. The CDR3 DNA follows: TGTGCCAGCAGTTTTGCGGGGATAGGCGGTGAGCAGTTCTTC. Protein: CASSFAGIGGEQFF. V gene TRBV12-3 or TRBV12-4 combines with J gene TRBJ2-1, with D possibly being TRBD2 (6 bases). The CDR3 consists of 14 residues. V was cut by 3 bases and J by 9 bases, with 15 bases left in between.

This clonotype was picked up a small number of times. The chain carries TRBV3-1 and TRBJ2-3; 10 bases align to TRBD1. The CDR3 is made up of 16 amino acids. Germline values: CDR1 LGHDT, CDR2 YNNKEL (reference sequence). V lost 2 bases, J lost 5 bases, and 7 bases stayed unmatched. The CDR3 protein is CASSQKTGGYVDTQYF. The CDR3, as DNA: TGTGCCAGCAGCCAAAAGACAGGGGGCTACGTAGATACGCAGTATTTT.

This clonotype appeared once. The chain carries TRBV12-3 or TRBV12-4 and TRBJ2-3, with 9 bases fitting TRBD2. This CDR3 has 14 residues. V dropped 7 bases and J dropped 5; count of bases not matched to a gene: 7. CDR3 sequence: CASTAGLAVDTQYF. For the CDR3, the DNA is TGTGCCAGCACCGCGGGACTAGCTGTAGATACGCAGTATTTT.

The chain links TRBV6-5 to TRBJ2-2; D not resolved. The germline gives CDR1 MNHEY, CDR2 SVGAGI. The CDR3 runs to 14 residues. V was shortened by 2 bases and J by 9 bases, with 13 bases between the two germline ends. CDR3 region: CASSYHPQLWELFF. As DNA, the CDR3 is TGTGCCAGCAGTTACCACCCCCAGCTCTGGGAGCTGTTTTTT.

Written as DNA, the CDR3 is TGCGCCAGCAGCCAAGAAGGACTTCCGAACACTGAAGCTTTCTTT. This sequence encodes CASSQEGLPNTEAFF. The chain joins TRBV4-1 to TRBJ1-1; no clear D. The CDR3 has 15 residues. V was trimmed by 0 bases and J by 1 base, leaving 9 bases between them. Germline V gene data show CDR1 as MGHRA and CDR2 as YSYEKL.